Listed below are T cell receptor beta chains from one sample, sequenced in a study of blood T cells in healthy people across ages. TCRdb used MiXCR to reprocess the 5' RACE reads, holding one entry per CDR3 protein. The sample shows about 800,000 distinct CDR3 sequences, approximately 25% of them seen only once. Another study also made use of these data, one on T cells of mothers and their children.

Sequenced sample: blood. The receptors derive from a boy aged 5-17 years in good health. Each CDR3 is given with its conserved first and last residue. A D gene is named only where the DNA matches it firmly. Rows may omit the clone size; those that give it use once, few, many or a size class.

clone size,J gene,D gene,V gene,CDR3 protein,CDR3 DNA
-,TRBJ1-1,-,TRBV10-3,CALSPNTEAFF,TGTGCCCTGTCGCCGAACACTGAAGCTTTCTTT
few,TRBJ2-4,-,TRBV28,CASSSYGTPNIQYF,TGTGCCAGCAGCTCGTACGGGACTCCAAACATTCAGTACTTC
-,TRBJ1-1,-,TRBV6-5,CASSYYSDSMNTEAFF,TGTGCCAGCAGTTACTATAGCGACAGCATGAACACTGAAGCCTTCTTT
few,TRBJ2-2,TRBD2,TRBV6-8,CASRRGLAGVGTGELFF,TGTGCCAGCAGGAGAGGACTAGCGGGAGTGGGAACCGGGGAGCTGTTTTTT
-,TRBJ1-2,-,TRBV7-2,CASSLLDRGYGYTF,TGTGCCAGCAGCTTATTGGATCGAGGGTACGGCTACACCTTC
few,TRBJ2-7,-,TRBV4-1,CASSQVGRSLAYEQYF,TGCGCCAGCAGCCAAGTTGGGAGGAGTTTGGCCTACGAGCAGTACTTC
few,TRBJ2-1,-,TRBV6-2/TRBV6-3,CASISDGYNEQFF,TGTGCCAGCATCTCGGACGGGTACAATGAGCAGTTCTTC
few,TRBJ2-5,-,TRBV2,CASSEVGSEETQYF,TGTGCCAGCAGTGAAGTGGGGAGCGAGGAGACCCAGTACTTC
-,TRBJ2-7,-,TRBV6-5,CASSSIPGLGPYEQYF,TGTGCCAGCAGTTCAATTCCGGGTCTGGGGCCCTACGAGCAGTACTTC
few,TRBJ2-7,-,TRBV20-1,CSALRSQRRYEQYF,TGCAGTGCTTTAAGGTCCCAGAGGCGGTACGAGCAGTACTTC
few,TRBJ2-7,-,TRBV14,CASSQERRDSWGYEQYF,TGTGCCAGCAGCCAAGAACGGCGGGACAGCTGGGGTTACGAGCAGTACTTC
few,TRBJ2-4,-,TRBV7-8,CASRPERAGGKNIQYF,TGTGCCAGCCGACCGGAGAGGGCGGGCGGAAAAAACATTCAGTACTTC
-,TRBJ2-3,-,TRBV5-6,CASRLAEDTQYF,TGTGCCAGCAGATTAGCGGAAGATACGCAGTATTTT
-,TRBJ2-1,-,TRBV29-1,CSDSSYNEQFF,TGCAGCGACAGCTCCTACAATGAGCAGTTCTTC
few,TRBJ2-1,TRBD1,TRBV12-3/TRBV12-4,CASSFVGTGGNEQFF,TGTGCCAGCAGTTTCGTCGGGACAGGGGGAAATGAGCAGTTCTTC
few,TRBJ2-5,-,TRBV5-1,CASSFSDPGKIQETQYF,TGCGCCAGCAGCTTCAGTGATCCAGGGAAAATCCAAGAGACCCAGTACTTC
few,TRBJ2-7,-,TRBV28,CASGVGGSYEQYF,TGTGCCAGCGGAGTCGGGGGCTCCTACGAGCAGTACTTC
-,TRBJ2-7,TRBD1,TRBV5-1,CASSLGGTDFYEQYF,TGCGCCAGCAGCTTGGGGGGGACAGATTTCTACGAGCAGTACTTC
-,TRBJ2-2,-,TRBV9,CASSVGERFGELFF,TGTGCCAGCAGCGTAGGGGAACGGTTCGGGGAGCTGTTTTTT
few,TRBJ1-2,-,TRBV6-2/TRBV6-3,CASINPGLRYTF,TGTGCCAGTATTAACCCAGGTTTGCGCTACACCTTC
-,TRBJ2-6,-,TRBV29-1,CSVGWGPGANVLTF,TGCAGCGTTGGGTGGGGCCCTGGGGCCAACGTCCTGACTTTC
few,TRBJ2-5,TRBD1,TRBV6-6,CASSYSLDRAETQYF,TGTGCCAGCAGTTACTCGTTGGACAGGGCGGAGACCCAGTACTTC